These 25 T cell receptor beta chains originate from one sample sequenced in a study of blood T cell repertoires in COVID-19. Method: immunoSEQ multiplex PCR; TCRdb's copy keeps in-frame clones and lacks some. The sample yields around 300,000 clones, about 88% seen once. The sample taken for sequencing was PBMCs or T cells enriched from blood (not recorded which). Every receptor here comes from a woman between 50 and 59 years old who had recovered from COVID-19.

The chain carries TRBV7-8 and TRBJ2-3, with TRBD2 matching over 9 bases. CDR3 length: 14 residues. CDR1 and CDR2 from the germline V gene are SGHVS and FQNEAQ. The J segment lost 4 bases and the V segment lost 6 bases, leaving 5 bases of the junction unmatched. The CDR3, as DNA: TGTGCCAGCAGGCGGGGGGGAGCGTCAGATACGCAGTATTTT. It codes for CASRRGGASDTQYF.

The chain has TRBV5-6 and TRBJ1-2, with 10 nucleotides matching TRBD1. J gave up 4 bases and V 4 bases, and 4 bases lay outside the gene matches. CDR1 is SGHDT, CDR2 YYEEEE, per germline. The CDR3 consists of 14 residues. The CDR3, as DNA: TGTGCCAGCAGCATAGGGACAGGGGCCTATGGCTACACCTTC. Residues: CASSIGTGAYGYTF.

The chain is built from TRBV6-5 and TRBJ1-1, with no clear D. Between the trimmed V and J ends, which lost 6 bases and 2 bases, there was a span of 10 bases. This CDR3 spans 13 amino acids. The germline CDR1 and CDR2 sequences are MNHEY and SVGAGI. CDR3 sequence: CASRIQANTEAFF. DNA of the CDR3: TGTGCCAGCAGGATCCAGGCAAACACTGAAGCTTTCTTT.

The CDR3 DNA follows: TGTGCCAGCTCACAACGTAGCGGGAGCTCCTACAATGAGCAGTTCTTC. Translating it yields CASSQRSGSSYNEQFF. The chain has TRBV18 and TRBJ2-1, with 9 positions matching TRBD2. Germline V CDR1 and CDR2: KGHSH, LQKENI. V trimming: 4 bases; J trimming: 0 bases; junction bases outside the gene matches: 4. The CDR3 covers 16 residues.

The V gene is TRBV7-9, the J gene TRBJ2-5; D is perhaps TRBD1 (6 bases). Per germline, CDR1 SEHNR and CDR2 FQNEAQ (reference sequence). The CDR3 has 15 amino acids. V lost 5 bases and J lost 5, with 18 bases in between. The CDR3 region has the DNA TGTGCCAGCAGCAGAATGCCAGGGGATGTGGAGACCCAGTACTTC. It yields the protein CASSRMPGDVETQYF. Supplemented by reference TRBV7-9 and TRBJ2-5, the full variable domain reads DTGVSQNPRHKITKRGQNVTFRCDPISEHNRLYWYRQTLGQGPEFLTYFQNEAQLEKSRLLSDRFSAERPKGSFSTLEIQRTEQGDSAMYLCASSRMPGDVETQYFGPGTRLLVL.

V and J are TRBV7-2 and TRBJ1-1, with D perhaps TRBD1 (6 bases). In germline, CDR1 is SGHTA, CDR2 FQGNSA. The CDR3 extends over 15 amino acids. The V end was cut by 3 bases, the J end by 1 base, with 12 bases between. The CDR3 sequence: CASSLLPGQNTEAFF. The CDR3 DNA is TGTGCCAGCAGCTTGTTACCGGGACAGAACACTGAAGCTTTCTTT.

The genes are TRBV28 and TRBJ1-4; no reliable D call. Trimming took off 7 bases at V and 8 bases at J, with 8 bases between the two ends. This CDR3 contains 11 residues. Germline V gene data show CDR1 as MDHEN and CDR2 as SYDVKM. The CDR3 loop reads CASTGREKLFF. The CDR3 coding sequence is TGTGCCAGCACGGGTCGGGAAAAACTGTTTTTT. Full variable domain (outside the CDR3, taken from reference TRBV28 and TRBJ1-4): DVKVTQSSRYLVKRTGEKVFLECVQDMDHENMFWYRQDPGLGLRLIYFSYDVKMKEKGDIPEGYSVSREKKERFSLILESASTNQTSMYLCASTGREKLFFGSGTQLSVL.

The chain has TRBV28 and TRBJ2-5, with 8 bases lining up with TRBD1. The CDR3 runs 15 residues. Unmatched junction bases numbered 15, after V lost 10 bases and J lost 5 bases. Germline V gene lookup returns CDR1 MDHEN and CDR2 SYDVKM. CDR3 coding DNA: TGTGCCACCAGCTTGCCGGACAGGGCCGGGGAGACCCAGTACTTC. It specifies CATSLPDRAGETQYF.

V and J are TRBV3-1 (or the pseudogene TRBV3-2) and TRBJ1-6; TRBD1 matches 7 bases. Per germline, CDR1 LGHDT and CDR2 YNNKEL (reference sequence). This CDR3 is 16 amino acids long. V gave up 1 base and J gave up 10 bases; unmatched junction bases: 10. CDR3 DNA: TGTGCCAGCAGCCAAGTTGTCCTCCCAGGGGGATCACCCCTCCACTTT. Translation: CASSQVVLPGGSPLHF.

This clone was observed a single time. This sequence joins TRBV5-5 and TRBJ2-1; TRBD2 matches 8 bases. The CDR3 is made up of 18 amino acids. Germline trimming cut 0 bases from V and 4 bases from J; bases unmatched to any gene: 12. In germline, CDR1 is SGHKS, CDR2 YYEKEE (reference sequence). The chain's CDR3 is CASSLGPPGGAPYNEQFF. The CDR3 nucleotides are TGTGCCAGCAGCTTGGGGCCCCCGGGGGGGGCTCCTTACAATGAGCAGTTCTTC. Supplemented by reference TRBV5-5 and TRBJ2-1, the full variable domain reads DAGVTQSPTHLIKTRGQQVTLRCSPISGHKSVSWYQQVLGQGPQFIFQYYEKEERGRGNFPDRFSARQFPNYSSELNVNALLLGDSALYLCASSLGPPGGAPYNEQFFGPGTRLTVL.

The rearrangement joins TRBV12-5 to TRBJ2-1, with TRBD2 as a possible D gene (6 bases). Trimming took 1 base from V and 6 from J, leaving 16 bases between them. The CDR3 loop spans 16 amino acids. Germline-derived CDR1 and CDR2 are LGHNT and FRNRAP. The CDR3: CASGLAPGSGFNEQFF. The CDR3 nucleotides read TGTGCTAGTGGTTTGGCCCCCGGGAGCGGTTTCAATGAGCAGTTCTTC.

J is TRBJ1-1 and V is TRBV5-1; no clear D. V shed 0 bases and J shed 5 bases, with 14 bases lying between them. There are 15 residues in the CDR3. The germline V gene has CDR1 SGHRS and CDR2 YFSETQ. CDR3 region: CASSLDTAVGTEAFF. Here the CDR3 DNA reads TGCGCCAGCAGCTTGGATACAGCGGTGGGGACTGAAGCTTTCTTT.

V usage is TRBV29-1 and J usage is TRBJ1-2; tentative D call: TRBD1 (5 bases). Deletions cut 1 base from V and 5 bases from J, with 8 bases between. Germline CDR1 and CDR2: SQVTM and ANQGSEA. The CDR3 is 12 amino acids. CDR3 nucleotides: TGCAGCGTTGAAGGACAGAATTATGGCTACACCTTC. Translating gives CSVEGQNYGYTF.

This rearrangement joins TRBV14 to TRBJ2-2; D possibly corresponds to TRBD2 (6 bases). The germline V and J ends were trimmed by 0 bases and 0 bases, with 11 bases remaining between them. CDR3 length: 17 residues. The germline V gene encodes CDR1 SGHDN and CDR2 FVKESK. The CDR3 DNA reads as TGTGCCAGCAGCCAAGATTTAGCGGTAGCGAACACCGGGGAGCTGTTTTTT. Its translation is CASSQDLAVANTGELFF. Full variable domain (outside the CDR3, taken from reference TRBV14 and TRBJ2-2): EAGVTQFPSHSVIEKGQTVTLRCDPISGHDNLYWYRRVMGKEIKFLLHFVKESKQDESGMPNNRFLAERTGGTYSTLKVQPAELEDSGVYFCASSQDLAVANTGELFFGEGSRLTVL.

The V and J genes are TRBV10-1 and TRBJ2-2, with 8 nucleotides matching TRBD2. V trimming: 4 bases; J trimming: 6 bases; junction bases outside the gene matches: 7. The germline gives CDR1 WNHNN, CDR2 SYGVQD (reference sequence). The CDR3 totals 15 residues. The chain's CDR3 is CASSGYGAGAGELFF. CDR3 bases: TGCGCCAGCAGTGGGTATGGAGCGGGAGCCGGGGAGCTGTTTTTT.

The rearrangement links TRBV15 to TRBJ2-2, with D unresolved. Germline CDR1 LNHNV, CDR2 YYDKDF (reference sequence). This CDR3 is 13 amino acids long. Trimming cost V 1 base and J 6 bases, with 6 bases left between them. CDR3 nucleotides: TGTGCCACCAGCAGAGCTCGGGCCGGGGAGCTGTTTTTT. This gives the protein CATSRARAGELFF.

The chain is built from TRBV19 and TRBJ1-5, with D perhaps TRBD1 (5 bases). Germline values: CDR1 LNHDA, CDR2 SQIVND (reference sequence). Trimming left V 3 bases short and J 1 base short, with 13 bases between. This CDR3 has 16 amino acids. CDR3 residues: CASSMYLRQSNQPQHF. The CDR3, as DNA: TGTGCCAGTAGTATGTATCTCCGACAGAGCAATCAGCCCCAGCATTTT.

The chain has TRBV30 and TRBJ2-5; TRBD2 agrees at 16 bases. This CDR3 is 16 amino acids long. The V segment lost 6 bases and the J segment 5 bases; nucleotides outside the gene matches: 9. Germline values: CDR1 GTSNPN, CDR2 SVGIG (reference sequence). The CDR3 reads CACEGLAGGLRETQYF. As DNA, the CDR3 is TGTGCCTGTGAGGGACTAGCGGGAGGGTTGAGGGAGACCCAGTACTTC.

This clone occurred once. The chain joins TRBV4-2 to TRBJ1-2, with a weak D call TRBD1 (5 bases). The CDR3 has 14 amino acids. Trimming removed 0 bases from V and 4 bases from J, with 9 bases in between. The V gene's germline CDR1 is LGHNA and CDR2 YNFKEQ. DNA of the CDR3: TGTGCCAGCAGCCAAGACAGGACACGCTATGGCTACACCTTC. Translating it yields CASSQDRTRYGYTF.

This clone showed up just once. The genes are TRBV27 and TRBJ2-1; 9 nucleotides match TRBD2. Germline CDR1 MNHEY, CDR2 SMNVEV (reference sequence). There are 15 residues in the CDR3. Germline trimming cut 6 bases from V and 5 bases from J; bases unmatched to any gene: 8. This CDR3 reads CASRPGTSRHNEQFF. The CDR3 coding sequence is TGTGCCAGCAGGCCCGGGACTAGCCGCCACAATGAGCAGTTCTTC.

J is TRBJ2-7 and V is TRBV30; 8 bases fit TRBD2. V shed 0 bases and J 5 bases; nucleotides not matched to a gene: 6. This CDR3 has 14 residues. Per germline, CDR1 GTSNPN and CDR2 SVGIG (reference sequence). In DNA, the CDR3 is TGTGCCTGGAGTGTAAGTAGCGGGAACAACGAGCAGTACTTC. Translated: CAWSVSSGNNEQYF.

This chain joins TRBV5-1 and TRBJ2-5, with a tentative D call TRBD2 (7 bases). Between the trimmed V and J ends, which lost 4 bases and 4 bases, there was a span of 17 bases. From germline, CDR1 is SGHRS and CDR2 YFSETQ. The CDR3 covers 15 residues. CDR3 residues: CASSPTTGGPETQYF. CDR3 DNA sequence: TGCGCCAGCAGCCCGACGACGGGGGGCCCAGAGACCCAGTACTTC.

The chain employs TRBV10-3 and TRBJ2-5, with TRBD2 as a possible D gene (5 bases). The V gene's germline CDR1 is ENHRY and CDR2 SYGVKD. CDR3 length equals 13 residues. V was cut by 3 bases and J by 5 bases, with 10 bases left in between. CDR3 nucleotide sequence: TGTGCCATCAGTGACGGGGTCTGGGAGACCCAGTACTTC. Translated: CAISDGVWETQYF.

This rearrangement joins TRBV11-3 to TRBJ2-7; tentatively, D is TRBD1 (5 bases). V was cut by 5 bases and J by 3 bases, with 11 bases left in between. The germline V gene has CDR1 SGHNT and CDR2 YENEEA. The CDR3 contains 13 residues. The CDR3 DNA sequence: TGTGCCAGCAGCAAAGGTAGGGGCTACGAGCAGTACTTC. Translated: CASSKGRGYEQYF.

The chain couples TRBV28 to TRBJ2-5; 7 bases agree with TRBD2. The CDR3 is 16 residues long. Germline V gene sequence: CDR1 MDHEN, CDR2 SYDVKM. V shed 6 bases and J 4 bases; nucleotides not matched to a gene: 14. The DNA of the CDR3 is TGTGCCAGCAGGGGGCCTCTCGCGGGAGTAGTAGAGACCCAGTACTTC. Amino acid sequence: CASRGPLAGVVETQYF.